This TCR beta chain was sequenced during a study of blood T cell repertoires in COVID-19. The germline gives CDR1 MDHEN, CDR2 SYDVKM. J gave up 2 bases and V 1 base, and 11 bases lay outside the gene matches. The CDR3 has 18 amino acids. Participant reports of clinical history set cohort assignment. Some clones are missing from TCRdb's copy, which holds only in-frame ones; the method was immunoSEQ multiplex PCR. The sample shows some 250,000 clones, 80% to 90% of them seen only once. This sequence originates from a woman in her 50s who had recovered from COVID-19. The V and J genes are TRBV28 and TRBJ2-7; 10 positions agree with TRBD2. Input material: PBMCs or T cells enriched from blood (not recorded which). The chain's CDR3 is CASSLYWVDSGGTYEQYF. The CDR3 DNA sequence: TGTGCCAGCAGTTTATATTGGGTTGATAGCGGGGGGACCTACGAGCAGTACTTC. The variable domain in full, with the rest retrieved from reference TRBV28 and TRBJ2-7, is DVKVTQSSRYLVKRTGEKVFLECVQDMDHENMFWYRQDPGLGLRLIYFSYDVKMKEKGDIPEGYSVSREKKERFSLILESASTNQTSMYLCASSLYWVDSGGTYEQYFGPGTRLTVT.